This T cell receptor (beta chain) was documented in a study of blood T cells in healthy people across ages. Study background: About one barcoded beta molecule was captured per two T cells (by template switching).

Alongside a J-beta primer mix, a sample-barcoded 5' primer served in a second PCR lasting about 7 to 12 cycles. Each sample yielded at least 3 million CDR3-containing paired-end reads. TCRdb called the 5' RACE reads again in MiXCR, with one record for every CDR3 protein. The sample yields roughly 1,500,000 distinct CDR3 sequences, approximately 40% seen once. Whole-study findings and limits: Strongly correlated with naive T cell percentage was TCR beta diversity.

This clonotype was detected only a few times. No antigen is known for it. CDR1 and CDR2 from the germline V gene are ENHRY and SYGVKD. V was clipped by 3 bases and J by 4 bases, with 15 bases between them. The CDR3 consists of 16 residues. Specimen: blood. The J gene is TRBJ1-4, the V gene TRBV10-3, with D possibly being TRBD1 (6 bases). This sequence was found in a young woman in good health. The CDR3 spells CAISDGGPNLNEKLFF. CDR3 DNA: TGTGCCATCAGTGACGGGGGCCCGAACCTTAATGAAAAACTGTTTTTT.